This entry lists 23 T cell receptor beta chains sequenced from one sample in a study of T cells after yellow fever vaccination. One entry per CDR3 protein results from TCRdb running MiXCR on the 5' RACE reads. The sample carries nearly 300,000 distinct CDR3 sequences, less than 9.5% recorded once. The sequenced sample was CD4+ T cells sorted from PBMCs, obtained 5 days after the yellow fever booster vaccination. These receptors came from a man aged 18 to 30 who received the YFV17D yellow fever vaccine.

This clonotype showed up just a few times. The rearrangement uses TRBV23-1 and TRBJ2-7; D is ambiguous. TRBV23-1 carries the ORF label, with uncertain function. The CDR3 has 16 residues. Trimming took off 4 bases at V and 2 bases at J, with 18 bases between the two ends. DNA of the CDR3: TGCGCCAGCAGTCGCCTTACGGACCGACGGACCTACGAGCAGTACGTC. It yields the protein CASSRLTDRRTYEQYV.

The chain joins TRBV7-2 to TRBJ1-2; 10 bases map to TRBD1. CDR1 and CDR2 (germline): SGHTA, FQGNSA. This CDR3 comprises 15 residues. J was trimmed by 6 bases and V by 4 bases; bases with no gene match: 8. CDR3 in DNA: TGTGCCAGCAGCTCCCGACAGGGGGCGGGTGATGGCTACACCTTC. Protein product: CASSSRQGAGDGYTF. The full variable domain, in which reference TRBV7-2 and TRBJ1-2 provide the parts outside the CDR3, is GAGVSQSPSNKVTEKGKDVELRCDPISGHTALYWYRQSLGQGLEFLIYFQGNSAPDKSGLPSDRFSAERTGGSVSTLTIQRTQQEDSAVYLCASSSRQGAGDGYTFGSGTRLTVV.

The chain joins TRBV20-1 to TRBJ2-3; D is uncertain. Germline loops: CDR1 DFQATT, CDR2 SNEGSKA (reference sequence). V lost 4 bases to trimming and J lost 0 bases, with 11 bases between them. The CDR3 runs to 14 residues. The CDR3: CSANDARSTDTQYF. CDR3 sequence (DNA): TGCAGTGCTAATGACGCGAGGAGCACAGATACGCAGTATTTT.

The rearrangement uses TRBV9 and TRBJ1-2; D is unresolved. The CDR3 consists of 13 residues. The V end lost 5 bases, the J end lost 3 bases, and 11 bases lay between the germline ends. Per the germline V gene, CDR1 is SGDLS and CDR2 is YYNGEE. The CDR3 region is CASRAPADYGYTF. CDR3 bases: TGTGCCAGCAGGGCCCCGGCGGACTATGGCTACACCTTC.

This clonotype was detected ten times or more. The V call is TRBV6-2 or TRBV6-3, the J call TRBJ2-1; TRBD1 agrees at 10 bases. The CDR3 runs to 18 residues. V trimming: 4 bases; J trimming: 1 base; junction bases outside the gene matches: 10. Germline CDR1 is MNHEY and CDR2 is SVGEGT. The CDR3 sequence is CASSSDPGTGVSYNEQFF. The CDR3 nucleotides are TGTGCCAGCAGTTCAGATCCCGGGACAGGGGTATCCTACAATGAGCAGTTCTTC.

This chain links TRBV6-5 with TRBJ1-2, with 9 bases fitting TRBD1. The CDR3 length is 12 residues. Losses at the gene ends were 8 bases for V and 7 bases for J; bases not matched to a gene: 5. Germline CDR1 and CDR2: MNHEY and SVGAGI. CDR3 region: CASWDRVSGYTF. The CDR3 nucleotides read TGTGCCAGCTGGGACAGGGTCTCTGGCTACACCTTC.

The chain links TRBV6-2 or TRBV6-3 to TRBJ2-7; D is uncertain. The CDR3 is 14 residues long. Germline values: CDR1 MNHEY, CDR2 SVGEGT. Trimming took off 4 bases at V and 3 bases at J, with 13 bases between the two ends. The CDR3 is CASSSPREYYEQYV. CDR3 coding DNA: TGTGCCAGCAGTTCCCCCAGAGAGTACTACGAGCAGTACGTC.

At least ten counts were recorded for this clonotype. This chain uses TRBV6-5 with TRBJ2-1, with 8 bases lining up with TRBD1. This CDR3 has 15 amino acids. The germline V gene encodes CDR1 MNHEY and CDR2 SVGAGI. J gave up 6 bases and V 0 bases, and 4 bases lay outside the gene matches. The CDR3 protein is CASSYSTGVGNEQFF. The CDR3 DNA reads TGTGCCAGCAGTTACTCGACAGGGGTGGGCAATGAGCAGTTCTTC.

This clonotype was counted a few times. V gene TRBV3-1 combines with J gene TRBJ2-5; 8 bases are a match to TRBD2. Germline CDR1 is LGHDT and CDR2 is YNNKEL (reference sequence). The CDR3 is made up of 15 amino acids. J gave up 5 bases and V 0 bases, and 5 bases lay outside the gene matches. The CDR3 DNA follows: TGTGCCAGCAGCCAAGAACGGGGGGGCGGGGAGACCCAGTACTTC. Encoded protein: CASSQERGGGETQYF.

This rearrangement joins TRBV20-1 to TRBJ2-4, with D possibly called TRBD1 or TRBD2 (5 bases each). The germline V and J ends were trimmed by 7 bases and 6 bases, with 16 bases remaining between them. Germline CDR1 is DFQATT and CDR2 is SNEGSKA (reference sequence). The length of the CDR3 is 13 residues. CDR3 protein: CSVSGRPGNIQYF. DNA for the CDR3: TGCAGTGTATCGGGACGGCCGGGAAACATTCAGTACTTC.

This clonotype was seen a handful of times. V is TRBV7-9 and J is TRBJ2-2; TRBD1 or TRBD2 may be the D gene (5 bases each). In germline, CDR1 is SEHNR, CDR2 FQNEAQ (reference sequence). This CDR3 is built from 15 residues. Trimming stripped 5 bases from V and 7 bases from J, with 17 bases between. The CDR3 region has the DNA TGTGCCAGCAGCCCTCGAGGGGTCGGCGTCGGGGAGCTGTTTTTT. Translated: CASSPRGVGVGELFF.

The DNA for the CDR3 is TGTGCCAGCAGCCTCGACAGGCGCTATGGCTACACCTTC. It is translated as CASSLDRRYGYTF. V and J are TRBV12-3 or TRBV12-4 and TRBJ1-2, with a possible D match to TRBD1 (6 bases). The CDR3 loop spans 13 amino acids. V was cut by 6 bases and J by 4 bases, with 12 bases left in between.

This clonotype came up once. In nucleotides, the CDR3 is TGCAGGCTAAGCGCGGGGGACAATGAGCAGTTCTTC. This encodes CRLSAGDNEQFF. The rearrangement uses TRBV20-1 and TRBJ2-1; 7 bases fit TRBD2. CDR1 and CDR2 from the germline V gene are DFQATT and SNEGSKA (reference sequence). The CDR3 extends over 12 amino acids.

The CDR3 region is CASSNRGFEQYF. The CDR3 DNA is TGCGCCAGCAGCAATCGGGGGTTCGAGCAGTACTTC. The chain links TRBV5-1 to TRBJ2-7; TRBD2 is a possible D gene (6 bases). V was clipped by 4 bases and J by 6 bases, with 11 bases between them. The CDR3 consists of 12 residues. The germline CDR1 and CDR2 sequences are SGHRS and YFSETQ.

A few counts support this clonotype. The chain joins TRBV7-2 to TRBJ1-3; D is possibly TRBD1 (5 bases). The CDR3 is 14 amino acids. CDR1 is SGHTA and CDR2 is FQGNSA in the germline V gene. V dropped 6 bases and J dropped 7 bases, with 16 bases sitting between them. CDR3 in amino acids: CASRPPSGGNTIYF. The CDR3 DNA follows: TGTGCCAGCAGACCCCCCTCTGGGGGGAACACCATATATTTT. The full variable domain, with the rest looked up from reference TRBV7-2 and TRBJ1-3, is GAGVSQSPSNKVTEKGKDVELRCDPISGHTALYWYRQSLGQGLEFLIYFQGNSAPDKSGLPSDRFSAERTGGSVSTLTIQRTQQEDSAVYLCASRPPSGGNTIYFGEGSWLTVV.

This clonotype has just a few counts. The chain has TRBV20-1 and TRBJ1-1; D gene uncertain. CDR1 is DFQATT, CDR2 SNEGSKA, per germline (reference sequence). The V gene lost 5 bases and the J gene lost 5 bases, with 15 bases spanning the gap. This CDR3 region has 13 residues. The CDR3 protein is CSAPRATKTEAFF. The CDR3, as DNA: TGCAGTGCTCCTAGGGCTACAAAGACTGAAGCTTTCTTT.

Details on this clonotype: The junction does not match germline at one end; this may be a read error. The chain carries TRBV6-2 or TRBV6-3 and TRBJ1-1, with 10 bases identical to TRBD1. This CDR3 has 12 amino acids. The germline CDR1 and CDR2 sequences are MNHEY and SVGEGT. The CDR3 sequence: CASSTRQGAYSF. DNA for the CDR3: TGTGCCAGCAGTACGCGACAGGGGGCATACTCTTTT.

This clonotype was seen repeatedly, ten times or more. The gene calls are TRBV7-9 and TRBJ1-1; 8 positions match TRBD1. The CDR3 runs to 18 residues. Germline V CDR1 and CDR2: SEHNR, FQNEAQ (reference sequence). The V gene end was trimmed by 3 bases and the J gene end by 0 bases; junction bases not matched to a gene: 12. CDR3 nucleotides: TGTGCCAGCAGCTTCCTCCGGGACAGGCCCTTGATGAACACTGAAGCTTTCTTT. This translates into CASSFLRDRPLMNTEAFF.

The rearrangement uses TRBV6-2 or TRBV6-3 and TRBJ1-2; 9 positions agree with TRBD1. The germline V gene has CDR1 MNHEY and CDR2 SVGEGT. CDR3 length: 14 residues. Germline trimming cut 10 bases from V and 4 bases from J; bases unmatched to any gene: 10. In nucleotides, the CDR3 is TGTGCCACCGGAACCGGGACAGGGTTCTATGGCTACACCTTC. This sequence encodes CATGTGTGFYGYTF.

This clonotype was counted between two and nine times. The rearrangement links TRBV5-1 to TRBJ1-1, with D unresolved. The V gene lost 7 bases and the J gene lost 4 bases, with 17 bases spanning the gap. CDR1 and CDR2 (germline): SGHRS, YFSETQ. The CDR3 has 14 residues. CDR3 region: CASSTTGLGTEAFF. Here the CDR3 DNA reads TGCGCCAGCTCCACGACGGGCTTGGGCACTGAAGCTTTCTTT.

This sequence joins TRBV5-1 and TRBJ2-3; 8 bases align to TRBD1. The CDR3 contains 17 residues. Looked up from germline, CDR1 is SGHRS and CDR2 is YFSETQ. V dropped 0 bases and J dropped 5; count of bases not matched to a gene: 11. The CDR3 sequence: CASSLERFGQGVDTQYF. CDR3 DNA: TGCGCCAGCAGCTTGGAACGTTTTGGACAGGGTGTAGATACGCAGTATTTT.

The chain links TRBV5-6 to TRBJ2-3; D gene uncertain. The CDR3 extends over 14 amino acids. Looked up from germline, CDR1 is SGHDT and CDR2 is YYEEEE. The V gene lost 2 bases and the J gene lost 2 bases, with 9 bases spanning the gap. DNA for the CDR3: TGTGCCAGCAGCTTCTTGCAGGCCACAGATACGCAGTATTTT. Amino acid sequence: CASSFLQATDTQYF. Filled out from reference TRBV5-6 and TRBJ2-3, the complete variable domain reads DAGVTQSPTHLIKTRGQQVTLRCSPKSGHDTVSWYQQALGQGPQFIFQYYEEEERQRGNFPDRFSGHQFPNYSSELNVNALLLGDSALYLCASSFLQATDTQYFGPGTRLTVL.

This clonotype was picked up one time. The chain combines TRBV5-1 with TRBJ1-1; no reliable D call. The CDR3 is 14 residues long. Trimming cost V 4 bases and J 6 bases, with 16 bases left between them. Germline lookup yields CDR1 SGHRS and CDR2 YFSETQ. The CDR3 bases are TGCGCCAGCAGCCCAATGGACGTGAGCTCTGAAGCTTTCTTT. Protein sequence: CASSPMDVSSEAFF.